The 24 T cell receptor beta chains given below trace back to one sample, sequenced in a study of shared clonotypes between healthy human individuals. TCRdb's copy holds only in-frame clones and misses some; the assay was immunoSEQ multiplex PCR. The data show millions of clones, with over 85% seen just once and 0.39% held by the top ten. The material sequenced was naive CD4+ T cells from PBMCs. Indicated subset: CD45RA+ positively selected. Receptors originate from a man between 18 and 29 years old in good health. Some clones in this sample may be carry-over from other donors' samples.

This sequence joins TRBV10-2 and TRBJ2-5, with a possible D match to TRBD1 (6 bases). The CDR3 is 14 amino acids. Germline CDR1 and CDR2: WSHSY and SAAADI. The ends were cut back, 7 bases at V and 1 base at J, with 13 bases in the middle. CDR3 region: CASNLAGVQETQYF. The CDR3 region has the DNA TGCGCCAGCAACCTCGCAGGGGTCCAAGAGACCCAGTACTTC.

The rearrangement links TRBV7-2 to TRBJ2-7, with a tentative D call TRBD1 (5 bases). Trimming took off 1 base at V and 3 bases at J, with 7 bases between the two ends. The V gene's germline CDR1 is SGHTA and CDR2 FQGNSA. The CDR3 sequence is 13 residues long. CDR3 sequence: CASSLGQRYEQYF. CDR3 coding DNA: TGTGCCAGCAGCTTAGGACAGCGCTACGAGCAGTACTTC.

Concerning this clone itself: The sample holds other DNA sequences that translate to the same CDR3. V and J are TRBV18 and TRBJ2-5; D might be TRBD2 (6 bases). The CDR3 is made up of 13 amino acids. V dropped 2 bases and J dropped 2 bases, with 6 bases sitting between them. Germline values: CDR1 KGHSH, CDR2 LQKENI. The CDR3, as DNA: TGTGCCAGCTCACCAGGGGGGCAAGAGACCCAGTACTTC. Translating gives CASSPGGQETQYF.

The CDR3 reads CASSDRGRARGSYEQYF. The CDR3 DNA is TGTGCCAGCAGTGACAGGGGGAGGGCCCGGGGCTCCTACGAGCAGTACTTC. The chain carries TRBV6-1 and TRBJ2-7; D is perhaps TRBD1 or TRBD2 (7 bases each). CDR1 is MNHNS and CDR2 is SASEGT in the germline V gene. The CDR3 totals 17 residues. V dropped 3 bases and J dropped 0 bases, with 18 bases sitting between them.

The J gene is TRBJ2-7, the V gene TRBV5-1; 13 bases align to TRBD2. Trimming cost V 4 bases and J 4 bases; bases outside gene matches: 8. The CDR3 is 16 residues long. Per germline, CDR1 SGHRS and CDR2 YFSETQ. The CDR3 reads CASSQGTSGTEYEQYF. CDR3 sequence (DNA): TGCGCCAGCAGCCAAGGGACTAGCGGGACGGAGTACGAGCAGTACTTC.

V usage is TRBV2 and J usage is TRBJ2-1, with a tentative D call TRBD1 (6 bases). V was cut by 3 bases and J by 5 bases, with 14 bases left in between. The CDR3 totals 15 residues. The V gene's germline CDR1 is SNHLY and CDR2 FYNNEI. CDR3 in DNA: TGTGCCAGCAGTGAGGCCAGGGGAAGGGACAATGAGCAGTTCTTC. Its translation: CASSEARGRDNEQFF.

This chain connects TRBV4-1 to TRBJ2-7; 11 positions match TRBD1. The CDR3 consists of 15 residues. From germline, CDR1 is MGHRA and CDR2 YSYEKL. The J segment lost 5 bases and the V segment lost 1 base, leaving 4 bases of the junction unmatched. CDR3 DNA sequence: TGCGCCAGCAGCCAAGCTGGACAGGGGGCTAACGAGCAGTACTTC. Residues: CASSQAGQGANEQYF.

The chain carries TRBV11-2 and TRBJ2-2; possible D gene TRBD1, 5 bases. From germline, CDR1 is SGHAT and CDR2 FQNNGV. V was clipped by 4 bases and J by 5 bases, with 8 bases between them. This CDR3 is built from 13 residues. The DNA of the CDR3 is TGTGCCAGCAGCTCACGACAGACCGGGGAGCTGTTTTTT. Translated: CASSSRQTGELFF.

This clone was seen only once. The chain couples TRBV4-1 to TRBJ2-3; weak D call: TRBD1 (5 bases). The ends were cut back, 2 bases at V and 3 bases at J, with 12 bases in the middle. The CDR3 length is 15 residues. Germline V gene sequence: CDR1 MGHRA, CDR2 YSYEKL. The CDR3 region is CASSQYGAWTDTQYF. The CDR3 nucleotides are TGCGCCAGCAGCCAATATGGGGCCTGGACAGATACGCAGTATTTT.

The V and J genes are TRBV7-9 and TRBJ2-1, with 9 nucleotides matching TRBD2. The CDR3 has 18 amino acids. V lost 1 base and J lost 0; bases outside the gene matches: 7. Per the germline V gene, CDR1 is SEHNR and CDR2 is FQNEAQ (reference sequence). The CDR3 DNA follows: TGTGCCAGCAGCTTAGGACTAGCGGAAACGAGCTCCTACAATGAGCAGTTCTTC. This translates into CASSLGLAETSSYNEQFF.

This clone occurred a few times. The chain has TRBV30 and TRBJ1-2; D uncertain. CDR1 is GTSNPN and CDR2 is SVGIG in the germline V gene (reference sequence). Trimming stripped 2 bases from V and 0 bases from J, with 13 bases between. The CDR3 has 15 residues. The CDR3 bases are TGTGCCTGGAGTTCGGCACAGATGCCTAACTATGGCTACACCTTC. Protein sequence: CAWSSAQMPNYGYTF.

The chain couples TRBV6-5 to TRBJ2-6, with TRBD1 as a possible D gene (6 bases). In germline, CDR1 is MNHEY, CDR2 SVGAGI. This CDR3 has 15 amino acids. V was clipped by 6 bases and J by 2 bases, with 11 bases between them. The CDR3 region is CASRNTGTGANVLTF. As DNA, the CDR3 is TGTGCCAGCAGGAACACAGGGACTGGGGCCAACGTCCTGACTTTC.

This sequence joins TRBV7-2 and TRBJ2-7; the match to TRBD2 covers 11 bases. The germline CDR1 and CDR2 sequences are SGHTA and FQGNSA. The CDR3 runs 15 residues. V lost 1 base and J lost 9; bases outside the gene matches: 8. The DNA of the CDR3 is TGTGCCAGCAGCTTAGGAACTAGCGGGAGTATGGCGCAGTACTTC. Translated, it gives CASSLGTSGSMAQYF.

V gene TRBV6-1 combines with J gene TRBJ1-2; TRBD1 is a possible D gene (6 bases). The V gene lost 8 bases and the J gene lost 2 bases, with 9 bases spanning the gap. CDR3 length equals 12 residues. Per germline, CDR1 MNHNS and CDR2 SASEGT. CDR3 nucleotides: TGTGCCAGCCTGGACAGAAACTATGGCTACACCTTC. It yields the protein CASLDRNYGYTF.

This chain uses TRBV30 with TRBJ2-1; TRBD1 matches at 9 bases. V gave up 1 base and J gave up 4 bases; unmatched junction bases: 5. From germline, CDR1 is GTSNPN and CDR2 SVGIG (reference sequence). The CDR3 is made up of 15 amino acids. For the CDR3, the DNA is TGTGCCTGGAGTGGTGACAGGGGGGATTACAATGAGCAGTTCTTC. Residues: CAWSGDRGDYNEQFF.

This chain uses TRBV28 with TRBJ2-1, with TRBD2 identical over 8 bases. The germline V gene has CDR1 MDHEN and CDR2 SYDVKM. Trimming at V came to 6 bases and at J to 1 base, leaving 8 bases not matched to a gene. The CDR3 runs 16 residues. CDR3 amino acids: CASSPLAGKSYNEQFF. The CDR3 nucleotides read TGTGCCAGCAGCCCTCTAGCGGGTAAATCCTACAATGAGCAGTTCTTC.

The rearrangement links TRBV6-6 to TRBJ2-2; D unresolved. Germline CDR1 MNHNY, CDR2 SVGAGI (reference sequence). The CDR3 length is 14 residues. V was cut by 6 bases and J by 1 base, with 9 bases left in between. The CDR3 is CASRPQMNTGELFF. The CDR3 nucleotides read TGTGCCAGCAGGCCTCAGATGAACACCGGGGAGCTGTTTTTT.

On this clone: Other DNA sequences from this sample encode an identical CDR3 as well. The V and J genes are TRBV28 and TRBJ1-5; D is perhaps TRBD1 (6 bases). CDR1 and CDR2 (germline): MDHEN, SYDVKM. The CDR3 sequence is 13 residues long. V was pared by 6 bases and J by 0 bases, with 6 bases between. The CDR3 sequence is CASRGGSNQPQHF. The CDR3 nucleotides are TGTGCCAGCAGAGGGGGTAGCAATCAGCCCCAGCATTTT. Drawing the rest from reference TRBV28 and TRBJ1-5, the complete variable domain is DVKVTQSSRYLVKRTGEKVFLECVQDMDHENMFWYRQDPGLGLRLIYFSYDVKMKEKGDIPEGYSVSREKKERFSLILESASTNQTSMYLCASRGGSNQPQHFGDGTRLSIL.

The J gene is TRBJ2-4, the V gene TRBV5-1; tentatively, D is TRBD2 (7 bases). V was cut by 2 bases and J by 5 bases, with 11 bases left in between. This CDR3 is built from 14 residues. CDR1 is SGHRS and CDR2 is YFSETQ in the germline V gene. CDR3 region: CASSFPGGQNIQYF. CDR3 nucleotide sequence: TGCGCCAGCAGCTTCCCGGGGGGCCAAAACATTCAGTACTTC.

In regard to this clone: The sample has other DNA sequences that encode this CDR3 too. V usage is TRBV7-9 and J usage is TRBJ2-7; unclear D gene. Germline lookup yields CDR1 SEHNR and CDR2 FQNEAQ (reference sequence). Trimming removed 5 bases at V and 0 bases at J, with 5 bases between. The CDR3 contains 12 residues. CDR3 in amino acids: CASSRASYEQYF. The CDR3 DNA reads as TGTGCCAGCAGCCGGGCCTCCTACGAGCAGTACTTC.

The chain employs TRBV7-2 and TRBJ2-1; 7 bases map to TRBD2. Germline V gene data show CDR1 as SGHTA and CDR2 as FQGNSA. This CDR3 has 16 residues. The J segment lost 6 bases and the V segment lost 4 bases, leaving 12 bases of the junction unmatched. The CDR3 is CASSSLGAGAFNEQFF. Written as DNA, the CDR3 is TGTGCCAGCAGCTCCCTCGGGGCGGGAGCATTCAATGAGCAGTTCTTC.

The rearrangement joins TRBV11-1 to TRBJ2-1, with TRBD2 as a possible D gene (6 bases). CDR3 size: 15 residues. Trimming left V 5 bases short and J 7 bases short, with 18 bases between. Germline lookup yields CDR1 SGHAT and CDR2 FQDESV (reference sequence). The CDR3 sequence: CASSPLQAGKNEQFF. The CDR3 DNA reads TGTGCCAGCAGCCCCCTTCAAGCGGGTAAAAATGAGCAGTTCTTC. The full variable domain, rest sourced from reference TRBV11-1 and TRBJ2-1, is EAEVAQSPRYKITEKSQAVAFWCDPISGHATLYWYRQILGQGPELLVQFQDESVVDDSQLPKDRFSAERLKGVDSTLKIQPAELGDSAMYLCASSPLQAGKNEQFFGPGTRLTVL.

The V gene is TRBV28, the J gene TRBJ2-1; D gene unclear. Germline assignment: CDR1 MDHEN and CDR2 SYDVKM. Trimming took off 3 bases at V and 6 bases at J, with 15 bases between the two ends. The CDR3 loop spans 15 amino acids. The CDR3 protein is CASSFGSAAINEQFF. In DNA form, the CDR3 reads TGTGCCAGCAGTTTTGGTTCGGCAGCAATCAATGAGCAGTTCTTC.

This clone was counted once. The chain is built from TRBV28 and TRBJ2-5; 7 bases agree with TRBD1. Germline lookup yields CDR1 MDHEN and CDR2 SYDVKM. There are 13 residues in the CDR3. Trimming cost V 6 bases and J 4 bases; bases outside gene matches: 5. The CDR3 DNA reads as TGTGCCAGCAGAAGAGGGGGCCGAGAGACCCAGTACTTC. Its translation is CASRRGGRETQYF.